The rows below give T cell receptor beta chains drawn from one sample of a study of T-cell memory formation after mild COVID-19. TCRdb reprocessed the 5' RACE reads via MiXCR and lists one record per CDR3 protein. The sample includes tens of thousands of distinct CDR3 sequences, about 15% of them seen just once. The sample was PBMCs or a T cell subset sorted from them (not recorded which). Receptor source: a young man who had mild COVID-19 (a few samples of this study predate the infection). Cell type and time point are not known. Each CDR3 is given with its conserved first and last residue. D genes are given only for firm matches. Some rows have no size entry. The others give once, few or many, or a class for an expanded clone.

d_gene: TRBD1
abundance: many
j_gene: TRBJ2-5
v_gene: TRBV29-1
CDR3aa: CSVKDRGLVETQYF
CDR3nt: TGCAGCGTGAAGGACAGGGGGCTTGTTGAGACCCAGTACTTC

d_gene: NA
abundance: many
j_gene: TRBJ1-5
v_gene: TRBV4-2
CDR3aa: CASSQVANGIDQPQHF
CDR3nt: TGTGCCAGCAGCCAAGTTGCTAACGGAATAGATCAGCCCCAGCATTTT

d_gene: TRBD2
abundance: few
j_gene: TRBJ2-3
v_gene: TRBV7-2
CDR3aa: CASSRLAGITDTQYF
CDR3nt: TGTGCCAGCAGTAGACTAGCGGGAATCACAGATACGCAGTATTTT

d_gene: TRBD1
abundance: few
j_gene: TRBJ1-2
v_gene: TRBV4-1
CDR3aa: CASSQGPLTGTYGYTF
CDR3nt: TGCGCCAGCAGCCAAGGCCCCCTGACAGGGACTTATGGCTACACCTTC

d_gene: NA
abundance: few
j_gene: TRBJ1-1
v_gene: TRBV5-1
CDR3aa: CASSHRPPNTEAFF
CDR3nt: TGCGCCAGCAGTCACCGGCCTCCGAACACTGAAGCTTTCTTT

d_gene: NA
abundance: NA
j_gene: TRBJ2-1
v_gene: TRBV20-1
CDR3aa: CSARDPNSYNEQFF
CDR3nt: TGCAGTGCTAGAGATCCGAACAGCTACAATGAGCAGTTCTTC

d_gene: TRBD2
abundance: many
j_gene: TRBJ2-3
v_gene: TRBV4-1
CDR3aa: CASSPPRSGGADTQYF
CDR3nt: TGCGCCAGCAGCCCGCCGCGGAGCGGGGGAGCAGATACGCAGTATTTT

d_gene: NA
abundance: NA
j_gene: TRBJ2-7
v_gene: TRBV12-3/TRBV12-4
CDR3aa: CASGRTPGTGYEQYF
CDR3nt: TGTGCCAGCGGCCGAACCCCCGGGACTGGTTACGAGCAGTACTTC

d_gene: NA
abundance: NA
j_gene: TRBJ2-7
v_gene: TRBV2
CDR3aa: CASYGGSYEQYF
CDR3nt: TGTGCCAGCTATGGAGGGAGCTACGAGCAGTACTTC

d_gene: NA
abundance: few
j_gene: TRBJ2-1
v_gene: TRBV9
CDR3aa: CASSVAPSEQFF
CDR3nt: TGTGCCAGCAGCGTAGCCCCAAGTGAGCAGTTCTTC

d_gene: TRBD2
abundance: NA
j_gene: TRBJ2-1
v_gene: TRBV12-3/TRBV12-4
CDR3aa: CASSPGGGSYNEQFF
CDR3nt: TGTGCCAGCAGTCCCGGCGGGGGCTCCTACAATGAGCAGTTCTTC

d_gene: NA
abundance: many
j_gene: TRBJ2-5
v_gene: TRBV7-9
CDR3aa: CASSFREETQYF
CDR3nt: TGTGCCAGCAGCTTCAGGGAAGAGACCCAGTACTTC

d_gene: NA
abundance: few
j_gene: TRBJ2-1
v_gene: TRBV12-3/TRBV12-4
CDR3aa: CASSLGFAPENEQFF
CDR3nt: TGTGCCAGCAGTTTAGGCTTTGCTCCGGAGAATGAGCAGTTCTTC

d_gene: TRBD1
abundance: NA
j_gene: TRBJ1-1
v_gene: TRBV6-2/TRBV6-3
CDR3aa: CASSPWTGFEAFF
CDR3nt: TGTGCCAGCAGTCCATGGACAGGGTTTGAAGCTTTCTTT

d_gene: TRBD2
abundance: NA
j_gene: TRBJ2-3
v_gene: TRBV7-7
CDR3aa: CASSLNPSGGTSTDTQYF
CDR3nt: TGTGCTAGCAGCTTAAATCCTAGCGGGGGGACCAGCACAGATACGCAGTATTTT

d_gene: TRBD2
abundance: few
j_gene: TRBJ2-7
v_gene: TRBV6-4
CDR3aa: CASSHGASGVGEQYF
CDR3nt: TGTGCCAGCAGCCACGGGGCTAGCGGGGTAGGCGAGCAGTACTTC

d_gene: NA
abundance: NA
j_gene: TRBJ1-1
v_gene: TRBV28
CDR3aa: CASSLSRNTEAFF
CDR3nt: TGTGCCAGCAGTTTATCCCGGAACACTGAAGCTTTCTTT

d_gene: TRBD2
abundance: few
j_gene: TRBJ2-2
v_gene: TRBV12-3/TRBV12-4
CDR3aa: CASGGLAATGELFF
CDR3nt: TGTGCCAGCGGGGGACTAGCGGCCACCGGGGAGCTGTTTTTT

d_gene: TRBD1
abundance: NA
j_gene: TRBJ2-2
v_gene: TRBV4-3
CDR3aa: CASSLRTGETGELFF
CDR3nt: TGCGCCAGCAGCCTACGGACAGGTGAAACCGGGGAGCTGTTTTTT

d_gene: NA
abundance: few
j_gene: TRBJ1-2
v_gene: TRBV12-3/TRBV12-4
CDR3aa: CASSPSGTGYYGYTF
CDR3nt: TGTGCCAGCAGCCCCTCCGGGACTGGGTACTATGGCTACACCTTC

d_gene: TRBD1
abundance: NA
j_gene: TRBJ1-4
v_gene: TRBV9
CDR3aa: CASSPDRVAEKLFF
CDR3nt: TGTGCCAGCAGCCCGGACAGGGTCGCTGAAAAACTGTTTTTT

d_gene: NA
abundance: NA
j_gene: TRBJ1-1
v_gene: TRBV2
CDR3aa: CASENTEAFF
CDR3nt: TGTGCCAGCGAGAACACTGAAGCTTTCTTT

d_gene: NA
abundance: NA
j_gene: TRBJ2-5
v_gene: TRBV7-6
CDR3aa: CASSGLDGRETQYF
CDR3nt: TGTGCCAGCAGCGGACTTGACGGGAGAGAGACCCAGTACTTC

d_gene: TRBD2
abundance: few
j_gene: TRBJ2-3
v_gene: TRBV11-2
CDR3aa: CASNLASGGSTDTQYF
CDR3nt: TGTGCCAGCAACTTGGCTAGCGGGGGGTCCACAGATACGCAGTATTTT

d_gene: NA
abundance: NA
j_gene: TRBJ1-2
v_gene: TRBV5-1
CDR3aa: CASSLPGPYNYGYTF
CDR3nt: TGCGCCAGCAGCCTCCCAGGACCCTATAACTATGGCTACACCTTC

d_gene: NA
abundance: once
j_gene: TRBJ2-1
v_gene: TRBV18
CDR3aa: CASSPVTGSPDDEQFF
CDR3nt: TGTGCCAGCTCACCAGTCACCGGGAGTCCGGACGATGAGCAGTTCTTC

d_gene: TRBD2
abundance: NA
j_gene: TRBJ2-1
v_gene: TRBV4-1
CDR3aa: CASSQDPGLPYNEQFF
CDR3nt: TGCGCCAGCAGCCAAGACCCGGGACTACCCTACAATGAGCAGTTCTTC

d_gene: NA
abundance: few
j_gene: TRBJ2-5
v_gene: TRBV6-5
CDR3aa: CASSYSLKFQETQYF
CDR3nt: TGTGCCAGCAGTTACTCCCTCAAGTTCCAAGAGACCCAGTACTTC

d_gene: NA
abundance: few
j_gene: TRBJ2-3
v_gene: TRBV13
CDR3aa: CASSPGLTSQYF
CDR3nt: TGTGCCAGCAGCCCAGGACTAACCTCGCAGTATTTT

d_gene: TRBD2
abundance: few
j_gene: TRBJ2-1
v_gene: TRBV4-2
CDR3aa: CASNTGLANNEQFF
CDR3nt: TGTGCCAGCAACACGGGACTAGCTAACAATGAGCAGTTCTTC

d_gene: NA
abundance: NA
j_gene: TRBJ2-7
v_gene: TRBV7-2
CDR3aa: CASSLHPGSSYEQYF
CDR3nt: TGTGCCAGCAGCTTACATCCGGGAAGCTCCTACGAGCAGTACTTC

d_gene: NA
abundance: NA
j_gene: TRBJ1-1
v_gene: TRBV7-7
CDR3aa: CASSFGENTEAFF
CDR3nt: TGTGCCAGCAGCTTTGGGGAGAACACTGAAGCTTTCTTT

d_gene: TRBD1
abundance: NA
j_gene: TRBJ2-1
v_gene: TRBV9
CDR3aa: CASSASPGGQGYNEQFF
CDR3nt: TGTGCCAGCAGCGCCTCCCCCGGGGGACAGGGCTACAATGAGCAGTTCTTC

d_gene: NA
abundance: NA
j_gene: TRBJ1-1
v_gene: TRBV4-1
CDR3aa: CASSQVTVSTNTEAFF
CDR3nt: TGCGCCAGCAGCCAAGTGACAGTCTCAACGAACACTGAAGCTTTCTTT

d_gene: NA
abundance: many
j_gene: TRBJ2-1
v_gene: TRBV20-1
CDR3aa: CSARDSTGPYNEQFF
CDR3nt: TGCAGTGCTAGAGATTCGACAGGCCCCTACAATGAGCAGTTCTTC

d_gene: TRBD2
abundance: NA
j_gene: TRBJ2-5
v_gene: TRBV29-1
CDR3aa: CSVDGLAGASGETQYF
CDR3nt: TGCAGCGTTGATGGACTAGCGGGGGCATCGGGGGAGACCCAGTACTTC

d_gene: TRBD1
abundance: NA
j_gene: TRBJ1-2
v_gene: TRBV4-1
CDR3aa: CASSQDTGGMIGYTF
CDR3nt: TGCGCCAGCAGCCAAGATACAGGGGGAATGATTGGCTACACCTTC

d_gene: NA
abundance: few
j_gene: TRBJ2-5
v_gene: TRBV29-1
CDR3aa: CSVEEVPAETQYF
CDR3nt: TGCAGCGTTGAAGAGGTCCCAGCGGAGACCCAGTACTTC

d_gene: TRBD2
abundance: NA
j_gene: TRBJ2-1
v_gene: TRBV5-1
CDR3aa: CASSLVRGSNEQFF
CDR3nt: TGCGCCAGCAGCTTGGTGCGGGGGAGCAATGAGCAGTTCTTC

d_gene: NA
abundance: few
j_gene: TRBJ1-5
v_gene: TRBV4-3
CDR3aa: CASSPGGVGQPQHF
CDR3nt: TGCGCCAGCAGCCCAGGAGGGGTCGGACAGCCCCAGCATTTT

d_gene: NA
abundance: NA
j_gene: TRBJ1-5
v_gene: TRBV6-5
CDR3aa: CASRRKGGTQPQHF
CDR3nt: TGTGCCAGCAGAAGGAAGGGAGGTACTCAGCCCCAGCATTTT

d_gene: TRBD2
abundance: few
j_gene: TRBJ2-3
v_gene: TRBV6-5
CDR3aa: CASSLLSGGSTDTQYF
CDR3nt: TGTGCCAGCAGTCTCCTTAGCGGGGGGAGCACAGATACGCAGTATTTT

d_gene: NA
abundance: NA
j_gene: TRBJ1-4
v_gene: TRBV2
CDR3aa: CASRSTGEKLFF
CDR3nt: TGTGCCAGCAGATCTACAGGTGAAAAACTGTTTTTT

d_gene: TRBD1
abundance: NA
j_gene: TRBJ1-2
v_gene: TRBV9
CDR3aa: CASSVVTGDGYTF
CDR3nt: TGTGCCAGCAGCGTAGTTACAGGGGATGGCTACACCTTC